The clone carrying this TCR beta chain was recorded at least ten times. MiXCR, applied by TCRdb to the 5' RACE reads, yields one record per CDR3 protein. The repertoire consists of about 22,000 distinct CDR3 sequences, with approximately 4.6% occurring once and the leading ten covering under 20%. The data were obtained in a study of early T cells in non-severe SARS-CoV-2 infection. This sequence originates from an adult who was a healthcare worker with PCR-confirmed SARS-CoV-2 infection or an uninfected control (not recorded which). The sequenced sample was whole blood.

As DNA, the CDR3 is TGCAGTGCCGCCCCGGGGGGACCAGATACGCAGTATTTT. Translating gives CSAAPGGPDTQYF. The V and J genes are TRBV20-1 and TRBJ2-3, with 7 bases matching TRBD2. Trimming at V came to 6 bases and at J to 4 bases, leaving 7 bases not matched to a gene. The germline CDR1 and CDR2 sequences are DFQATT and SNEGSKA (reference sequence). The CDR3 is 13 amino acids.